Below, 16 T cell receptor beta chains from the same sample are listed, as sequenced in a study of T cells in Graves' hyperthyroidism and ophthalmopathy. TCR beta CDR3 region amplification was performed from RNA transcripts. TCR CDR3 regions were first amplified by RT-PCR with HTBI primers. From the multiplex PCR reads, TCRdb called clonotypes with MiXCR, one entry per CDR3 protein. The profile shows around 520,000 distinct CDR3 sequences, around 22% of them singletons. The sample taken for sequencing was blood. Source of these receptors: a woman between 25 and 40 years old with Graves' ophthalmopathy.

This clonotype was counted only a few times. The chain employs TRBV13 and TRBJ2-7; 11 bases agree with TRBD2. CDR3 length: 15 residues. The germline CDR1 and CDR2 sequences are PRHDT and FYEKMQ (reference sequence). Losses at the gene ends were 2 bases for V and 3 bases for J; bases not matched to a gene: 3. The CDR3 coding sequence is TGTGCCAGCAGCTTAACACTAGCGGGAGACTACGAGCAGTACTTC. Translating it yields CASSLTLAGDYEQYF.

This clonotype was seen a few times. A much more abundant neighbour one base away suggests this may be a read error. The chain combines TRBV7-9 with TRBJ2-5, with 12 positions matching TRBD1. From germline, CDR1 is SEHNR and CDR2 FQNEAQ (reference sequence). CDR3 length: 15 residues. CDR3 protein: CAGSLIGTGGETQYF. DNA of the CDR3: TGTGCCGGCAGCTTAATCGGGACAGGGGGCGAGACCCAGTACTTC.

The chain is built from TRBV5-1 and TRBJ1-1; D ambiguous. There are 15 residues in the CDR3. The germline gives CDR1 SGHRS, CDR2 YFSETQ. Trimming shortened V by 4 bases and J by 8 bases, and 21 bases separated the two germline ends. The CDR3 is CASSPNPGPLSEAFF. The CDR3 DNA sequence: TGCGCCAGCAGCCCAAATCCTGGGCCCCTATCGGAAGCTTTCTTT.

Ten or more counts support this clonotype. V usage is TRBV12-3 or TRBV12-4 and J usage is TRBJ2-7, with D possibly called TRBD1 or TRBD2 (6 bases each). The CDR3 contains 12 residues. Trimming pared 7 bases from V and 7 bases from J, leaving 14 bases between. The CDR3 DNA reads as TGTGCCAGCAACGGGGGCGTGGGGGAGCAGTACTTC. Residues: CASNGGVGEQYF.

This chain uses TRBV6-1 with TRBJ1-4, with D uncertain. The V gene lost 7 bases and the J gene lost 3 bases, with 12 bases spanning the gap. This CDR3 contains 14 residues. In germline, CDR1 is MNHNS, CDR2 SASEGT. The CDR3 DNA follows: TGTGCCAGCAAAAGAGGGTTGGCTAATGAAAAACTGTTTTTT. Amino acids: CASKRGLANEKLFF.

This clonotype was counted at least ten times. V and J are TRBV7-2 and TRBJ1-2, with 8 bases fitting TRBD1. V dropped 3 bases and J dropped 2; count of bases not matched to a gene: 5. CDR1 and CDR2 (germline): SGHTA, FQGNSA. The CDR3 spans 15 residues. The CDR3 here is CASSFYRTGNYGYTF. As DNA, the CDR3 is TGTGCCAGCAGCTTTTATCGGACAGGGAACTATGGCTACACCTTC.

The V and J genes are TRBV2 and TRBJ2-7, with unresolved D. The CDR3 has 18 amino acids. V shed 0 bases and J shed 2 bases, with 20 bases lying between them. Germline CDR1 is SNHLY and CDR2 is FYNNEI. This CDR3 is CASSEATWAPPQAYEQYF. The CDR3 coding sequence is TGTGCCAGCAGTGAAGCAACATGGGCCCCCCCTCAGGCCTACGAGCAGTACTTC.

At least ten counts were recorded for this clonotype. This chain links TRBV15 with TRBJ1-1; D may be TRBD1 (5 bases). The CDR3 is 16 amino acids. The V and J ends lost 1 base and 5 bases respectively, with 17 bases between them. CDR1 is LNHNV and CDR2 is YYDKDF in the germline V gene (reference sequence). The CDR3, as DNA: TGTGCCACCAGCAGAGGGGTGCAGGGAGGTTTTACTGAAGCTTTCTTT. Translating gives CATSRGVQGGFTEAFF. Full variable domain (outside the CDR3, taken from reference TRBV15 and TRBJ1-1): DAMVIQNPRYQVTQFGKPVTLSCSQTLNHNVMYWYQQKSSQAPKLLFHYYDKDFNNEADTPDNFQSRRPNTSFCFLDIRSPGLGDTAMYLCATSRGVQGGFTEAFFGQGTRLTVV.

This clonotype has more than one count but fewer than ten. The genes are TRBV20-1 and TRBJ2-5; TRBD1 matches 8 bases. There are 13 residues in the CDR3. The junction had 8 bases not matched to a gene; V was cut back by 6 bases and J by 5 bases. The germline CDR1 and CDR2 sequences are DFQATT and SNEGSKA (reference sequence). This CDR3 reads CSATDRGGETQYF. In DNA form, the CDR3 reads TGCAGTGCCACCGACAGGGGTGGGGAGACCCAGTACTTC.

This clonotype was seen repeatedly, ten times or more. The chain recombines TRBV4-1 with TRBJ1-6; D call uncertain. V lost 0 bases to trimming and J lost 13 bases, with 13 bases between them. Per the germline V gene, CDR1 is MGHRA and CDR2 is YSYEKL. CDR3 length: 14 amino acids. CDR3 nucleotides: TGCGCCAGCAGCCAAGAAGAACATTCAGTTCCCCTCCACTTT. Its translation: CASSQEEHSVPLHF.

V usage is TRBV3-1 and J usage is TRBJ1-1; 8 bases are shared with TRBD1. CDR1 is LGHDT, CDR2 YNNKEL, per germline (reference sequence). After removal of 1 base from V and 2 bases from J, the junction contained 3 bases not matched to a gene. The CDR3 has 15 residues. CDR3 in DNA: TGTGCCAGCAGCCAAGGGACAGGGCTTAACACTGAAGCTTTCTTT. It is translated as CASSQGTGLNTEAFF.

This clonotype appeared many times. The chain links TRBV27 to TRBJ2-5, with TRBD2 matching 12 bases. The CDR3 runs to 18 residues. Germline CDR1 is MNHEY and CDR2 is SMNVEV (reference sequence). The V and J ends lost 4 bases and 4 bases, in that order; junction bases with no gene match: 13. The CDR3 here is CASSSTHGLAGFGETQYF. Written as DNA, the CDR3 is TGTGCCAGCAGTTCGACCCACGGACTAGCGGGGTTCGGAGAGACCCAGTACTTC.

This clonotype came up a few times. The rearrangement uses TRBV3-1 and TRBJ2-2; weak D call: TRBD1 (6 bases). Germline V gene lookup returns CDR1 LGHDT and CDR2 YNNKEL (reference sequence). V shed 0 bases and J shed 5 bases, with 10 bases lying between them. The CDR3 length is 15 residues. CDR3 nucleotide sequence: TGTGCCAGCAGCCAAGATGGGACACTTACCGGGGAGCTGTTTTTT. Its protein product is CASSQDGTLTGELFF.

This clonotype has only a few counts. V and J are TRBV27 and TRBJ2-2; no clear D gene. V was clipped by 2 bases and J by 5 bases, with 12 bases between them. The CDR3 is 15 amino acids. In germline, CDR1 is MNHEY, CDR2 SMNVEV (reference sequence). CDR3: CASSLSESRTGELFF. The CDR3 region has the DNA TGTGCCAGCAGTTTAAGTGAGTCGAGGACCGGGGAGCTGTTTTTT.

This clonotype has a handful of counts. This chain connects TRBV6-1 to TRBJ2-7, with unresolved D. V gave up 6 bases and J gave up 3 bases, with 15 bases separating them. Germline V lookup: CDR1 MNHNS, CDR2 SASEGT. This CDR3 region has 14 residues. CDR3 bases: TGTGCCAGCAGCGTCGAGCTTTTGGGCTACGAGCAGTACTTC. Residues: CASSVELLGYEQYF.

For this clonotype: A much larger clone lies one base from this, so it may be a read error. The CDR3 end shows no conserved phenylalanine or tryptophan, and so a read error is likely. The V and J genes are TRBV30 and TRBJ1-5; the D is unclear. Germline V gene data show CDR1 as GTSNPN and CDR2 as SVGIG (reference sequence). The CDR3 extends over 13 amino acids. The V and J ends lost 3 bases and 4 bases respectively, with 10 bases between them. The DNA of the CDR3 is TGTGCCTGGAGGAAGGACGGGAATCAGCCCCAGCATCTT. This translates into CAWRKDGNQPQHL.